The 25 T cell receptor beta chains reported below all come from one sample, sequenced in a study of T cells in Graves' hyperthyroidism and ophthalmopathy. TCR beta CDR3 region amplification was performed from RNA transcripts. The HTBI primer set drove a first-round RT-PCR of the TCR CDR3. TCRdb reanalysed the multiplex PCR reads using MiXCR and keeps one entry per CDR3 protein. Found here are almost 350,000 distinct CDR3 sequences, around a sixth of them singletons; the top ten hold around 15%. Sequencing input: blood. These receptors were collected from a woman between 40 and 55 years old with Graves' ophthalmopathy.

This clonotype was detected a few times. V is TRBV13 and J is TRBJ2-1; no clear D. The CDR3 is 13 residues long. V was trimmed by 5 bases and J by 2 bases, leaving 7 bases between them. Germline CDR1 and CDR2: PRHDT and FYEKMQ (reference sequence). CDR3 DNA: TGTGCCAGCAGCGCGCGGACCTACAATGAGCAGTTCTTC. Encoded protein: CASSARTYNEQFF.

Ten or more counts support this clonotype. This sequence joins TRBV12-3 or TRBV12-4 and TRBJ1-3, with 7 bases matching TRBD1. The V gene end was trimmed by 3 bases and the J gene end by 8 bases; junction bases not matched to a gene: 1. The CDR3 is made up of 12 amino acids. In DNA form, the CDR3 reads TGTGCCAGCAGTTTCAGGGGGGACACCATATATTTT. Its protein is CASSFRGDTIYF.

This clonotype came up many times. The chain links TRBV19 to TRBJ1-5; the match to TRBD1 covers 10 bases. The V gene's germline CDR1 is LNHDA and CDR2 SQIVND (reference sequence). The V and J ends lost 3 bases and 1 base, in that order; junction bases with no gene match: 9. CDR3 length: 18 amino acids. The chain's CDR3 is CASSMGDRGPWSNQPQHF. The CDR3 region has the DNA TGTGCCAGTAGTATGGGTGACAGGGGGCCATGGAGCAATCAGCCCCAGCATTTT.

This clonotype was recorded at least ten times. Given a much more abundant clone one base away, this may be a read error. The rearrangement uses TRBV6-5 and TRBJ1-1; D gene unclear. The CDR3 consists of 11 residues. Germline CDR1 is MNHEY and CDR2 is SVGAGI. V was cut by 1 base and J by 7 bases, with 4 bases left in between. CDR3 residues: CASSYFDEAFF. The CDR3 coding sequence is TGTGCCAGCAGTTACTTTGATGAAGCTTTCTTT.

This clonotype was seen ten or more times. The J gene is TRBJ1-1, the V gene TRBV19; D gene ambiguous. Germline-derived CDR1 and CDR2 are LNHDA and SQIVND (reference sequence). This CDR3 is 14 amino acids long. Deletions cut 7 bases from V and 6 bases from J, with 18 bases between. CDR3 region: CASKQEARRAEAFF. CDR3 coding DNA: TGTGCCAGTAAGCAAGAGGCCCGGAGGGCTGAAGCTTTCTTT.

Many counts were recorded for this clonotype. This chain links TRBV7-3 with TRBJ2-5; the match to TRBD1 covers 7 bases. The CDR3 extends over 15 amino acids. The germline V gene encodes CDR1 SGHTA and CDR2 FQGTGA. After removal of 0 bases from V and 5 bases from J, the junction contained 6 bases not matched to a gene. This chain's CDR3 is CASSLTGGVGETQYF. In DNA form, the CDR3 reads TGTGCCAGCAGCTTAACAGGGGGCGTAGGGGAGACCCAGTACTTC.

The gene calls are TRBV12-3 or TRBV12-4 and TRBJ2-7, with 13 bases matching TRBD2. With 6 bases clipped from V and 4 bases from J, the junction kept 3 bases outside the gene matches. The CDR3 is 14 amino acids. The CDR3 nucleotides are TGTGCCAGCAGGGGACTAGCGGGAATTTACGAGCAGTACTTC. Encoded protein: CASRGLAGIYEQYF.

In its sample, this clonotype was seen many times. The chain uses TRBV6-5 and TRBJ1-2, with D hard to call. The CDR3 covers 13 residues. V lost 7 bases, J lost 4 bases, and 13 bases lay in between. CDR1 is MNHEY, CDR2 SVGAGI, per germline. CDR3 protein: CASTPDRGYGYTF. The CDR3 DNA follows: TGTGCCAGCACCCCCGACCGGGGCTATGGCTACACCTTC.

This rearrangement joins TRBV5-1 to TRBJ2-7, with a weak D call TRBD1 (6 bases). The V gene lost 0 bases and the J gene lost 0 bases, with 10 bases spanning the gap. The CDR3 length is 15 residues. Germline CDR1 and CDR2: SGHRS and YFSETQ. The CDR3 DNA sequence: TGCGCCAGCAGCTTGGACGGACAGCCCTCCTACGAGCAGTACTTC. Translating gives CASSLDGQPSYEQYF.

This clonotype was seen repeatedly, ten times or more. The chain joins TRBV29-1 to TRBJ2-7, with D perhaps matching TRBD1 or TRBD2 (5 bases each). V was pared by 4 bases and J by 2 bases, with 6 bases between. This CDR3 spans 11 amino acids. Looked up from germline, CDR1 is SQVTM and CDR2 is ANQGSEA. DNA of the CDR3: TGCAGCGTTGGGGACGCCTACGAGCAGTACTTC. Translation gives CSVGDAYEQYF.

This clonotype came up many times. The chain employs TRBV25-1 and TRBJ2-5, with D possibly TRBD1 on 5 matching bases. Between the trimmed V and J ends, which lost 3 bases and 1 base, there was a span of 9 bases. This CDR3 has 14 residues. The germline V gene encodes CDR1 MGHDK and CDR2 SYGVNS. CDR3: CASSDWTLQETQYF. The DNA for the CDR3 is TGTGCCAGCAGTGACTGGACACTCCAAGAGACCCAGTACTTC.

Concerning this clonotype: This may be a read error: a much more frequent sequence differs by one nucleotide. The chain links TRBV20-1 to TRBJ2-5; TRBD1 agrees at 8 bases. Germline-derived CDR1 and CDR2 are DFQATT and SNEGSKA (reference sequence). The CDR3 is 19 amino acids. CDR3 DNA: TGCACTGTCCCTTCCGACAGGGGCGTATCCTTAGAAGACCAAGAGACCCAGTACTTC. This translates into CTVPSDRGVSLEDQETQYF.

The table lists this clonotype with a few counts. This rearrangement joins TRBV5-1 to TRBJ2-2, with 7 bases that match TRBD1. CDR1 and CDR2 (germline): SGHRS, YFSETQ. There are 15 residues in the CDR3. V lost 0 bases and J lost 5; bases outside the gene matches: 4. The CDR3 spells CASSLDRGRTGELFF. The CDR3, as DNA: TGCGCCAGCAGCTTGGACAGGGGAAGAACCGGGGAGCTGTTTTTT.

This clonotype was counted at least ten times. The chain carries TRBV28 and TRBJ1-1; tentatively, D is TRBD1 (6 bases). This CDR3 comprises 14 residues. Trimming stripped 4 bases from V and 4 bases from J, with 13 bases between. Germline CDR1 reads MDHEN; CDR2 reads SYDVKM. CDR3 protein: CASSSGGGPTEAFF. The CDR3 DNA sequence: TGTGCCAGCAGTTCTGGCGGGGGGCCCACTGAAGCTTTCTTT.

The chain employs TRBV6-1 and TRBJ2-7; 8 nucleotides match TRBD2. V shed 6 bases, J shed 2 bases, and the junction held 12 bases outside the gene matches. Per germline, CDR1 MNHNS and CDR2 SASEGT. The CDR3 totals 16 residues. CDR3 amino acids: CASSSVGTRVPYEQYF. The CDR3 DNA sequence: TGTGCCAGCAGCTCGGTAGGGACTAGGGTCCCCTACGAGCAGTACTTC.

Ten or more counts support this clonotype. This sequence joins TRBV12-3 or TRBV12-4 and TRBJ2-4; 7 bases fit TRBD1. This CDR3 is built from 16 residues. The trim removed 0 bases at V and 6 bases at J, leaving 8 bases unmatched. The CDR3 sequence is CASSLARRQGLNIQYF. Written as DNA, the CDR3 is TGTGCCAGCAGTTTAGCCCGGCGACAGGGTCTAAACATTCAGTACTTC.

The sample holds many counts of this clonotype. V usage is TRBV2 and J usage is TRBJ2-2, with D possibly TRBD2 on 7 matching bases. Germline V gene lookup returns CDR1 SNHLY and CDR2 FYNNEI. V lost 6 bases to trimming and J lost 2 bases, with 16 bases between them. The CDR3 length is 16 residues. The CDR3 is CASRGRGGGNTGELFF. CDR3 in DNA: TGTGCCAGCAGAGGACGGGGAGGGGGTAACACCGGGGAGCTGTTTTTT.

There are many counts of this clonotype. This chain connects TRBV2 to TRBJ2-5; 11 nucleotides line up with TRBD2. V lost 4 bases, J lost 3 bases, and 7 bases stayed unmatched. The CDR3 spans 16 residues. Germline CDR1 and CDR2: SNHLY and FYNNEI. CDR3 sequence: CASSVLAGGEEETQYF. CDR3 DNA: TGTGCCAGCAGTGTCCTAGCGGGAGGAGAGGAAGAGACCCAGTACTTC.

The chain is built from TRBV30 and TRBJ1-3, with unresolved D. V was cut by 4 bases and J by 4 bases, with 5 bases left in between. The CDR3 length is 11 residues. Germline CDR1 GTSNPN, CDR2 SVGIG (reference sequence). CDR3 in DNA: TGTGCCTGGATCCGAGGAAACACCATATATTTT. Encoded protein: CAWIRGNTIYF.

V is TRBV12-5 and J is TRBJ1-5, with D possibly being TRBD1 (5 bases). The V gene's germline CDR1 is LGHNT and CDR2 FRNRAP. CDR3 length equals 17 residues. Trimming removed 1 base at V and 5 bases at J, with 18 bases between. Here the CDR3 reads CASGLGRGEARHQPQHF. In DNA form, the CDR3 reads TGTGCTAGTGGTTTGGGGAGGGGCGAGGCCCGGCATCAGCCCCAGCATTTT.

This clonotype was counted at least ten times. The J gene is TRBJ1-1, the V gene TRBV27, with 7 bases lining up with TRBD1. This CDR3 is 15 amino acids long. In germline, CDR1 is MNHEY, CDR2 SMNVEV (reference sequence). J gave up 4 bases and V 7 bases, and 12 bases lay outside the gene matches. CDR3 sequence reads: CASTLRGGQSTEAFF. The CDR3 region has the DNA TGTGCCAGCACCTTAAGGGGGGGACAGTCCACTGAAGCTTTCTTT.

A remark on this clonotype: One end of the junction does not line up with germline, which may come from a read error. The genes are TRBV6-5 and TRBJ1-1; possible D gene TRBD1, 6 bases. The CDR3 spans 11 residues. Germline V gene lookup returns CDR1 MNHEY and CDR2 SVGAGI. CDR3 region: CAISFGQQACF. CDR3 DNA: TGTGCCATCAGTTTCGGACAGCAAGCTTGCTTT.

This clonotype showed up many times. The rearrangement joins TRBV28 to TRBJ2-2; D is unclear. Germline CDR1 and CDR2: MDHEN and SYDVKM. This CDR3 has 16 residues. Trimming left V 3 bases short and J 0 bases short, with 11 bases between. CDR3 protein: CASSFIHTSNTGELFF. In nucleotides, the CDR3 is TGTGCCAGCAGTTTTATTCACACCTCGAACACCGGGGAGCTGTTTTTT. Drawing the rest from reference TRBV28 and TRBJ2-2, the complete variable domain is DVKVTQSSRYLVKRTGEKVFLECVQDMDHENMFWYRQDPGLGLRLIYFSYDVKMKEKGDIPEGYSVSREKKERFSLILESASTNQTSMYLCASSFIHTSNTGELFFGEGSRLTVL.

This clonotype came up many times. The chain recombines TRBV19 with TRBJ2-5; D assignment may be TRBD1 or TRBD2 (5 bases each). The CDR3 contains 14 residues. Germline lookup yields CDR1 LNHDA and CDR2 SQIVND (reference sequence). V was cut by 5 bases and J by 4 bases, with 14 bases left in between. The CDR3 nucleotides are TGTGCCAGTAGTCGACGGGACCTCAGAGAGACCCAGTACTTC. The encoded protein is CASSRRDLRETQYF.

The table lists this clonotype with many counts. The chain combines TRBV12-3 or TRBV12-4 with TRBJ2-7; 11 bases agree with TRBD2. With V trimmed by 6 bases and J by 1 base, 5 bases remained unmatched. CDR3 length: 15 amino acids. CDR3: CASRESSGRSYEQYF. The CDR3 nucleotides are TGTGCCAGCAGGGAATCTAGCGGGAGGTCCTACGAGCAGTACTTC.